Below, one T cell receptor (beta chain) is given with its context. It was by 5'RACE template switching with UMIs that TCR beta cDNA was made. Each CDR3 protein gets one entry in TCRdb, which reprocessed the 5' RACE reads and gives no DNA. This sample contains a few hundred thousand distinct CDR3 sequences. The data are from a study of T cells expressing NK-cell markers. Turning to the study itself: The TCR beta repertoires originated in sorted CD3+CD56+NKG2C+, CD3+CD56+NKG2C- and CD3+CD56-NKG2C+ T cells. Seven donors tested HCMV-seropositive and one tested seronegative among the eight sequenced.

CDR3 length equals 16 residues. The V gene is TRBV23-1, the J gene TRBJ2-7; the TCRdb call, TRBD1, lacks DNA for checking. TRBV23-1 counts as an open reading frame of uncertain function. This clonotype originated in a man aged 18-69 years in good health. The sample consisted of blood T cells: a sorted CD56 or NKG2C T cell subset, CD4+ or CD8+ T cells, or bulk PBMC T cells (not recorded which). The CDR3: CASSPEPGTEAYEQYF.